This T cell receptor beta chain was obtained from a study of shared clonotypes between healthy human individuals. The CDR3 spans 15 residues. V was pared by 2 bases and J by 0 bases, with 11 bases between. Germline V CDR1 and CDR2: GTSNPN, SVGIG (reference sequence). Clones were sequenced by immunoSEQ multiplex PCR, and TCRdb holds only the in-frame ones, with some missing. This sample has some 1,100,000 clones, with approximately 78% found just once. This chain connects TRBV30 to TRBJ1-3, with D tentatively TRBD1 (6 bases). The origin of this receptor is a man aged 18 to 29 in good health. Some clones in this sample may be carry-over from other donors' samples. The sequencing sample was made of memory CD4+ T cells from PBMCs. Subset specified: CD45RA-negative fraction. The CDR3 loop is CAWSRGGNSGNTIYF. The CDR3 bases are TGTGCCTGGAGTAGGGGGGGGAACTCTGGAAACACCATATATTTT.